Following are 14 T cell receptor beta chains from one sample sequenced in a study of T cell repertoires in ileal Crohn's disease (dated by TCRdb to between 2018 and 2021). Libraries were made using the immunoSEQ multiplex PCR assay. Here the immuneACCESS table is served through TCRdb, limited to in-frame sequences with V and J called. Missing clones are a known gap in these copies; in checked studies unresolved V genes cover under half, and the rest lacks a known reason. The sample records 4,000 to 5,000 clones, almost 80% of which are singletons. The top ten hold about 12% of the sample. What was sequenced was ileal tissue. All receptors derive from an adult with Crohn's disease.

The chain has TRBV13 and TRBJ2-7; possibly TRBD1 for D (5 bases). The V gene's germline CDR1 is PRHDT and CDR2 FYEKMQ (reference sequence). Trimming cost V 3 bases and J 2 bases, with 23 bases left between them. The CDR3 length is 18 residues. The CDR3 here is CASSFLGSQGRLTYEQYF. In nucleotides, the CDR3 is TGTGCCAGCAGCTTCTTGGGTTCCCAGGGCCGGTTGACCTACGAGCAGTACTTC.

V and J are TRBV7-9 and TRBJ1-1, with D perhaps matching TRBD1 (6 bases). This CDR3 comprises 12 residues. Trimming removed 11 bases from V and 0 bases from J, with 10 bases in between. Looked up from germline, CDR1 is SEHNR and CDR2 is FQNEAQ (reference sequence). The CDR3 DNA reads as TGTGCCTACTCAGGGGTGAACACTGAAGCTTTCTTT. As protein: CAYSGVNTEAFF.

This clone was counted a single time. The V call is TRBV5-4, the J call TRBJ1-2, with TRBD1 as a possible D gene (5 bases). The CDR3 contains 16 residues. Germline V CDR1 and CDR2: SGHNT, YYREEE (reference sequence). Trimming stripped 5 bases from V and 1 base from J, with 18 bases between. The CDR3 reads CASSLDSSRYNYGYTF. The CDR3 DNA reads TGTGCCAGCAGTCTCGACAGCTCCAGATATAACTATGGCTACACCTTC.

The CDR3 coding sequence is TGTGCCTACGACAGGGGGGGTGAAAAACTGTTTTTT. Amino acids: CAYDRGGEKLFF. The chain couples TRBV30 to TRBJ1-4; 9 nucleotides match TRBD1. With 7 bases clipped from V and 7 bases from J, the junction kept 4 bases outside the gene matches. CDR3 length equals 12 residues. Germline V gene sequence: CDR1 GTSNPN, CDR2 SVGIG (reference sequence).

This clone has only a few counts. The J gene is TRBJ1-2, the V gene TRBV6-5; a possible D gene is TRBD1 (5 bases). Trimming cost V 5 bases and J 7 bases, with 14 bases left between them. The germline gives CDR1 MNHEY, CDR2 SVGAGI. The CDR3 is made up of 13 amino acids. CDR3 DNA: TGTGCCAGCAGTCACGGGACTTCAGGTGGCTACACCTTC. It codes for CASSHGTSGGYTF.

This chain uses TRBV6-5 with TRBJ1-3; D is unresolved. CDR3 length: 13 amino acids. Germline V lookup: CDR1 MNHEY, CDR2 SVGAGI. Between the trimmed V and J ends, which lost 10 bases and 2 bases, there was a span of 12 bases. CDR3 bases: TGTGCCACTCTGGGAGGGCCTGGAAACACCATATATTTT. This codes for CATLGGPGNTIYF.

The V gene is TRBV19, the J gene TRBJ1-1; D uncertain. The length of the CDR3 is 13 residues. Germline CDR1 LNHDA, CDR2 SQIVND (reference sequence). The V gene lost 6 bases and the J gene lost 9 bases, with 17 bases spanning the gap. CDR3 in amino acids: CASRTRRREKAFF. The CDR3 DNA reads as TGTGCCAGTAGGACGAGGCGTAGAGAAAAAGCTTTCTTT. The variable domain in full, with the rest retrieved from reference TRBV19 and TRBJ1-1, is DGGITQSPKYLFRKEGQNVTLSCEQNLNHDAMYWYRQDPGQGLRLIYYSQIVNDFQKGDIAEGYSVSREKKESFPLTVTSAQKNPTAFYLCASRTRRREKAFFGQGTRLTVV.

In its sample, this clone was seen once. This chain links TRBV7-8 with TRBJ1-1; 8 bases match TRBD1. The CDR3 has 15 amino acids. V lost 5 bases and J lost 1; bases outside the gene matches: 6. Looked up from germline, CDR1 is SGHVS and CDR2 is FQNEAQ. CDR3 sequence reads: CASSPRTGTNTEAFF. The CDR3 nucleotides are TGTGCCAGCAGCCCCCGGACAGGGACGAACACTGAAGCTTTCTTT.

The rearrangement links TRBV28 to TRBJ2-5, with D possibly TRBD2 on 6 matching bases. Deletions cut 2 bases from V and 9 bases from J, with 13 bases between. The CDR3 is 13 amino acids. Germline V gives CDR1 MDHEN, CDR2 SYDVKM. The DNA for the CDR3 is TGTGCCAGCAGTTTAGCGGGTCCGGGGGCCCAGTACTTC. Translating gives CASSLAGPGAQYF.

The chain combines TRBV4-1 with TRBJ1-1; TRBD1 matches 8 bases. The CDR3 is 15 residues long. Germline loops: CDR1 MGHRA, CDR2 YSYEKL. Unmatched junction bases numbered 6, after V lost 0 bases and J lost 6 bases. The CDR3: CASSQDRTGSPEAFF. The CDR3 DNA reads as TGCGCCAGCAGCCAAGATAGGACAGGGAGTCCTGAAGCTTTCTTT.

The J gene is TRBJ2-5, the V gene TRBV29-1, with a possible D match to TRBD1 (5 bases). Between the trimmed V and J ends, which lost 7 bases and 5 bases, there was a span of 20 bases. The CDR3 has 14 residues. Germline V gene data show CDR1 as SQVTM and CDR2 as ANQGSEA. Here the CDR3 DNA reads TGCAGCGCCGTGGATGGGGCTGTGTGGGAGACCCAGTACTTC. Translated: CSAVDGAVWETQYF.

This clone was recorded once. The chain employs TRBV4-1 and TRBJ1-5; D remains ambiguous. V gave up 1 base and J gave up 16 bases, with 11 bases separating them. CDR1 and CDR2 from the germline V gene are MGHRA and YSYEKL. The CDR3 contains 11 residues. The CDR3 sequence: CASSQGETQHF. CDR3 DNA sequence: TGCGCCAGCAGCCAAGGGGAGACTCAACATTTT.

The chain couples TRBV7-9 to TRBJ1-6; D unclear. There are 13 residues in the CDR3. Germline V gene sequence: CDR1 SEHNR, CDR2 FQNEAQ (reference sequence). Trimming left V 10 bases short and J 5 bases short, with 12 bases between. This CDR3 reads CATKATDNSPLHF. Here the CDR3 DNA reads TGTGCCACCAAAGCTACCGATAATTCACCCCTCCACTTT.

This chain connects TRBV7-7 to TRBJ2-5, with 11 nucleotides matching TRBD2. This CDR3 spans 17 amino acids. CDR1 is SSHAT and CDR2 is FNYEAQ in the germline V gene (reference sequence). Trimming removed 0 bases from V and 2 bases from J; junction bases left unmatched: 5. The CDR3 region is CASSLAGLAGGQETQYF. The DNA of the CDR3 is TGTGCCAGCAGCTTAGCGGGGCTAGCGGGGGGACAAGAGACCCAGTACTTC.